The clone carrying this TCR beta chain was observed many times. The data stem from a study of T-cell memory formation after mild COVID-19. Trimming removed 5 bases from V and 5 bases from J; junction bases left unmatched: 7. CDR3 size: 14 residues. MiXCR, run by TCRdb on the 5' RACE reads, gives a single entry per CDR3 protein. The sample has around 340,000 distinct CDR3 sequences, around 21% seen once. V gene TRBV12-3 or TRBV12-4 combines with J gene TRBJ2-5; 8 bases map to TRBD1. The receptor comes from an adult woman who had mild COVID-19 (a few samples of this study predate the infection). Cell type and time point are not known. Material for sequencing was PBMCs or a T cell subset sorted from them (not recorded which). DNA of the CDR3: TGTGCCAGCAGTCTAGGGGACAGGAGGGAGACCCAGTACTTC. Protein product: CASSLGDRRETQYF.